This T cell receptor beta chain was found in a study of beta chain features in type 1 diabetes. Study summary: The examined sorted cells totaled 85 million to 120 million across samples.

The authors reverse transcribed all of the isolated RNA, so sequencing captured expressed TCRB transcripts. Method: immunoSEQ multiplex PCR; TCRdb's copy keeps in-frame clones and lacks some. The sample shows 400,000 to 600,000 clones, about 32% of them seen only once. Trimming stripped 3 bases from V and 0 bases from J, with 14 bases between. The CDR3 totals 15 residues. Germline V lookup: CDR1 GTSNPN, CDR2 SVGIG (reference sequence). A note on this clone: Antigen: not known.

Study results and caveats: Patients showed naive, central memory and Treg TCRB repertoires that appeared more similar than those of healthy donors. Patients and controls would share equally any PCR tilt toward shorter templates.

Sequences were obtained from naive CD4+ T cells from blood. This receptor was taken from a man between 18 and 35 years old in good health. The chain couples TRBV30 to TRBJ1-2; D gene uncertain. CDR3 region: CAWSLAFRANYGYTF. CDR3 bases: TGTGCCTGGAGCCTAGCGTTCAGAGCTAACTATGGCTACACCTTC.